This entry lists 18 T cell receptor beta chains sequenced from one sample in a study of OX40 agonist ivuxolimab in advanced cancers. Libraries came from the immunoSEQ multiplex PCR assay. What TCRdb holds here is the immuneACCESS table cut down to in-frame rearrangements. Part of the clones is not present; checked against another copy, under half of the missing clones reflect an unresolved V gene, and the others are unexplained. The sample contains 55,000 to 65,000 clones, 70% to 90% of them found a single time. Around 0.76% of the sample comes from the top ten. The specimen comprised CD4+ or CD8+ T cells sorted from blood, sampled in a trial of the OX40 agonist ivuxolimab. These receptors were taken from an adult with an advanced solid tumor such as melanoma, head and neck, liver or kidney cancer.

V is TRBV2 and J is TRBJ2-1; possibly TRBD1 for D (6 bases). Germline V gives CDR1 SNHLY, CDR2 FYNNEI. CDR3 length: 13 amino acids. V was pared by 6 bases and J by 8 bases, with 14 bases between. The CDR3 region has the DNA TGTGCCAGCAGAGACAGGTCTAAGGATGAGCAGTTCTTC. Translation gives CASRDRSKDEQFF.

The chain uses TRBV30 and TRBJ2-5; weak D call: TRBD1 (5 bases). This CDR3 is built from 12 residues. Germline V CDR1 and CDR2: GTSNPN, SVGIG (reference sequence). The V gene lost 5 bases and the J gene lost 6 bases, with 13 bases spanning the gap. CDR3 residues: CAWSLGLKTQYF. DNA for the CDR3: TGTGCCTGGTCTTTGGGGCTGAAGACCCAGTACTTC.

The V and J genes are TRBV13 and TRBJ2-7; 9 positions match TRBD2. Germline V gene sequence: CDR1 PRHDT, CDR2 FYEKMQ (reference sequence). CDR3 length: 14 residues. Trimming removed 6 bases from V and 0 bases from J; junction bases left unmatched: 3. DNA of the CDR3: TGTGCCAGCAGACGACTAGCGGACTCCTACGAGCAGTACTTC. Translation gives CASRRLADSYEQYF. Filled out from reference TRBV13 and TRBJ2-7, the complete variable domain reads AAGVIQSPRHLIKEKRETATLKCYPIPRHDTVYWYQQGPGQDPQFLISFYEKMQSDKGSIPDRFSAQQFSDYHSELNMSSLELGDSALYFCASRRLADSYEQYFGPGTRLTVT.

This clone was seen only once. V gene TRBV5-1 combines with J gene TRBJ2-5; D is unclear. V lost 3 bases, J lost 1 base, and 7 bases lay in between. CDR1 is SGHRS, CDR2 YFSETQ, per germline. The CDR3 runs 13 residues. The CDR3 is CASSWMGQETQYF. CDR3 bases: TGCGCCAGCAGCTGGATGGGCCAAGAGACCCAGTACTTC.

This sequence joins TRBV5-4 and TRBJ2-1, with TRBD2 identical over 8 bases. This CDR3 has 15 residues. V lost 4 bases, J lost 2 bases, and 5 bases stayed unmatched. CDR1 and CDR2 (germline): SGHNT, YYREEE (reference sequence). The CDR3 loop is CASSITSGTYNEQFF. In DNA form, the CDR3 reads TGTGCCAGCAGCATAACTAGCGGCACCTACAATGAGCAGTTCTTC.

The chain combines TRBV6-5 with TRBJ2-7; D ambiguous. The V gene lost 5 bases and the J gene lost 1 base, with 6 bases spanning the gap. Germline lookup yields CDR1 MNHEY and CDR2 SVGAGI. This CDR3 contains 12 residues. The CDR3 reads CASSGRSYEQYF. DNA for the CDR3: TGTGCCAGCAGTGGACGGTCCTACGAGCAGTACTTC.

For the CDR3, the DNA is TGTGCCAGCAGCTTAACAAGGGACCGGGAGCTGTTTTTT. This codes for CASSLTRDRELFF. V gene TRBV7-3 combines with J gene TRBJ2-2; perhaps D is TRBD1 or TRBD2 (5 bases each). There are 13 residues in the CDR3. V lost 0 bases and J lost 9, with 8 bases in between. CDR1 SGHTA and CDR2 FQGTGA come from the germline V gene. The whole variable domain, remainder taken from reference TRBV7-3 and TRBJ2-2, is GAGVSQTPSNKVTEKGKYVELRCDPISGHTALYWYRQSLGQGPEFLIYFQGTGAADDSGLPNDRFFAVRPEGSVSTLKIQRTERGDSAVYLCASSLTRDRELFFGEGSRLTVL.

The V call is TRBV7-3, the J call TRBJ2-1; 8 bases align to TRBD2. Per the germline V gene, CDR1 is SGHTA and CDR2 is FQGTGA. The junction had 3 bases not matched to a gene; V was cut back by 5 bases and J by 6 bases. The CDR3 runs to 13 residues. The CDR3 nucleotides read TGTGCCAGCAGCAGAGGACTAGCCAATGAGCAGTTCTTC. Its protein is CASSRGLANEQFF.

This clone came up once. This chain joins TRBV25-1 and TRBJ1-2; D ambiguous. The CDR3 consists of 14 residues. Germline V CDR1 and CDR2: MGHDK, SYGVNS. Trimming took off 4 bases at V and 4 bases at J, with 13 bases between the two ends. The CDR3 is CASSGFGSSYGYTF. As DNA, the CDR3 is TGTGCCAGCAGTGGCTTCGGTTCTAGCTATGGCTACACCTTC.

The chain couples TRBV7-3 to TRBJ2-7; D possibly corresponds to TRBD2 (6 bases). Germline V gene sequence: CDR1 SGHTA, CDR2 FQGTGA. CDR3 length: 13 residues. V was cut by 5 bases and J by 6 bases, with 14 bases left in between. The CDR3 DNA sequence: TGTGCCAGCAGCCAAGAGGGAGGACGCGAGCAGTACTTC. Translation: CASSQEGGREQYF. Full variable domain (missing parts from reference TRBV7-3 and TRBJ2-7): GAGVSQTPSNKVTEKGKYVELRCDPISGHTALYWYRQSLGQGPEFLIYFQGTGAADDSGLPNDRFFAVRPEGSVSTLKIQRTERGDSAVYLCASSQEGGREQYFGPGTRLTVT.

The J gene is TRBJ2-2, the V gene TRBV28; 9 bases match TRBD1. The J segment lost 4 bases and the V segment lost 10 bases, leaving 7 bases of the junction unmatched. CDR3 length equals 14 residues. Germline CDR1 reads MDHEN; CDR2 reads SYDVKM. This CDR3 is CATNRGRSTGELFF. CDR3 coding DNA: TGTGCCACAAACAGGGGGCGAAGCACCGGGGAGCTGTTTTTT.

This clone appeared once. The CDR3 spells CASSSEQGSNEQFF. Here the CDR3 DNA reads TGTGCCAGCAGCTCCGAACAGGGGAGCAATGAGCAGTTCTTC. J is TRBJ2-1 and V is TRBV7-3; TRBD1 aligns across 7 bases. The junction had 6 bases not matched to a gene; V was cut back by 4 bases and J by 6 bases. Per the germline V gene, CDR1 is SGHTA and CDR2 is FQGTGA. The CDR3 is 14 amino acids.

Here the CDR3 reads CASSQEGSAPNYGYTF. The DNA of the CDR3 is TGCGCCAGCAGCCAAGAGGGAAGCGCACCTAACTATGGCTACACCTTC. This sequence joins TRBV4-3 and TRBJ1-2; D is uncertain. The CDR3 consists of 16 residues. Trimming took off 0 bases at V and 0 bases at J, with 11 bases between the two ends. Per the germline V gene, CDR1 is LGHNA and CDR2 is YSLEER.

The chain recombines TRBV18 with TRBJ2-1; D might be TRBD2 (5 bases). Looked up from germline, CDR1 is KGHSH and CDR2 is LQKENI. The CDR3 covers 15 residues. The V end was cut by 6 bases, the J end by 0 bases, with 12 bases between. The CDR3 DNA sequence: TGTGCCAGCTCGAAGCGGAAAAGCTCCTACAATGAGCAGTTCTTC. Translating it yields CASSKRKSSYNEQFF.

The CDR3 nucleotides are TGTGCCAGCAGTCGACAGGGTTCTTATGAAAAACTGTTTTTT. This gives the protein CASSRQGSYEKLFF. The chain carries TRBV27 and TRBJ1-4; TRBD1 matches 7 bases. The CDR3 has 14 residues. The trim removed 5 bases at V and 6 bases at J, leaving 6 bases unmatched. Germline V gene lookup returns CDR1 MNHEY and CDR2 SMNVEV (reference sequence). Together with reference TRBV27 and TRBJ1-4, the CDR3 gives the full variable domain: EAQVTQNPRYLITVTGKKLTVTCSQNMNHEYMSWYRQDPGLGLRQIYYSMNVEVTDKGDVPEGYKVSRKEKRNFPLILESPSPNQTSLYFCASSRQGSYEKLFFGSGTQLSVL.

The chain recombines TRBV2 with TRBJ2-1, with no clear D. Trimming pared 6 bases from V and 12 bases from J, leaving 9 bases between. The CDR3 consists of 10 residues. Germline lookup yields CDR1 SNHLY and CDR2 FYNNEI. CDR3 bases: TGTGCCAGCAGACAAGTTGTGCAGTTCTTC. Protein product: CASRQVVQFF.

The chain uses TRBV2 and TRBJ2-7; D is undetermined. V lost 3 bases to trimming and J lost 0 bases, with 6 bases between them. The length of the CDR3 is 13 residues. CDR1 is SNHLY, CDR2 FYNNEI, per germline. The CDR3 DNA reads TGTGCCAGCAGTGATCCAGTCTCCTACGAGCAGTACTTC. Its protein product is CASSDPVSYEQYF.

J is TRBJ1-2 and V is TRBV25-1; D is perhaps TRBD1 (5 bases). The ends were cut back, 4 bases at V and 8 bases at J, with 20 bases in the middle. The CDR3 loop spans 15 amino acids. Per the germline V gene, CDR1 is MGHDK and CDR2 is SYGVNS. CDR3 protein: CASSGGTGRLGGYTF. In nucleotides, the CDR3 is TGTGCCAGCAGTGGGGGTACAGGACGTCTCGGGGGCTACACCTTC.